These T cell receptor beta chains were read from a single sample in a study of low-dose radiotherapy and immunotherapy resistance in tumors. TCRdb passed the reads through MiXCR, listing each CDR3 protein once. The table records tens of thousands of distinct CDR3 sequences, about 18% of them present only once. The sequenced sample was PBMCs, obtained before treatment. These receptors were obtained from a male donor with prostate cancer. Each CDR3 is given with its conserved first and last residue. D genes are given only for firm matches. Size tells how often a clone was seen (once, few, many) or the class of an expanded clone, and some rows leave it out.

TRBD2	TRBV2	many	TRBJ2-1	TGTGCCAGCAGTGAAGGTGCGGGGGGGCCCTATGAGCAGTTCTTC	CASSEGAGGPYEQFF
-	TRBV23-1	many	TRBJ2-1	TGCGCCAGCAGTCATTCCTCCGGGGGGCCCAGCTCCTACAATGAGCAGTTCTTC	CASSHSSGGPSSYNEQFF
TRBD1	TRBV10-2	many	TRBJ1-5	TGCGCCAGCAGTGAGACCCGACAGGGGAATCAGCCCCAGCATTTT	CASSETRQGNQPQHF
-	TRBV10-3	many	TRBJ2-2	TGTGCCATCAGAGTTCCGAACACCGGGGAGCTGTTTTTT	CAIRVPNTGELFF
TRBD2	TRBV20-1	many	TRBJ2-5	TGCAGTGCCCCTAGCGGGGCCTTCCAAGAGACCCAGTACTTC	CSAPSGAFQETQYF
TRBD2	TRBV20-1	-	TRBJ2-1	TGCAGTGCTATAAATAGCGGGAGGGCGTTGAATGAGCAGTTCTTC	CSAINSGRALNEQFF
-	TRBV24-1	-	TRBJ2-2	TGTGCCACCAGTGACCGACGACCCGGGGAGCTGTTTTTT	CATSDRRPGELFF
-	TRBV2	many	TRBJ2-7	TGTGCCAGCAGCCTGGGGGGTGGTGAGCAGTACTTC	CASSLGGGEQYF
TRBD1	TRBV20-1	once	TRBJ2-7	TGCAGTGCTAGAGGGACAGGGGGCGGCGAATACGAGCAGTACTTC	CSARGTGGGEYEQYF
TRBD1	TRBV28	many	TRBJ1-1	TGTGCCAGCAGCCAACAGGGGGCGTGGGCTTTCTTT	CASSQQGAWAFF
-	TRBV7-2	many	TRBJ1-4	TGTGCCAGCACCCCCCGGGGGGGGCGCGCGGAAAAACTGTTTTTT	CASTPRGGRAEKLFF
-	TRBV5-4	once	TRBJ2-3	TGTGCCAGCAGCGCGAGACTACCAACTAGCACAGATACGCAGTATTTT	CASSARLPTSTDTQYF
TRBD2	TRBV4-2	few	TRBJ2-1	TGTGCCAGCAGCCAAGGTGGTGTAGGACTAGATATCAATGAGCAGTTCTTC	CASSQGGVGLDINEQFF
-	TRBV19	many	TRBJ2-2	TGTGCCAGTATCCCTCGTGAGGGGCTACCGAACACCGGGGAGCTGTTTTTT	CASIPREGLPNTGELFF
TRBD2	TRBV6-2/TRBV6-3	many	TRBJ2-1	TGTGCCAGCAGTGCTACTAGCGGAATCTACAATGAGCAGTTCTTC	CASSATSGIYNEQFF
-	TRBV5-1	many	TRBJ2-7	TGCGCCAGCAGCTTTACCGGAGACGGCACCTACGAGCAGTACTTC	CASSFTGDGTYEQYF
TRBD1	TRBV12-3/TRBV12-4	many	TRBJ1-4	TGTGCCAGCAGTTTGGACAGGGGTGAAAAACTGTTTTTT	CASSLDRGEKLFF
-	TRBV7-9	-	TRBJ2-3	TGTGCCAGCACCCCCCCGTACACAGATACGCAGTATTTT	CASTPPYTDTQYF
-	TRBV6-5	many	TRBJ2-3	TGTGCCAGCAGCCCGGGGTTCACAGATACGCAGTATTTT	CASSPGFTDTQYF
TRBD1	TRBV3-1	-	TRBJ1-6	TGTGCCAGCAGCCCAGTAGGACAGGGAACACCCCTCCACTTT	CASSPVGQGTPLHF
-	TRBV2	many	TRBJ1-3	TGTGCCAGCAGTGGGGACCCCCGGACGGGAAACACCATATATTTT	CASSGDPRTGNTIYF
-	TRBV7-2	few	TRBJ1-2	TGTGCCGTAGGAAATGGCTACACCTTC	CAVGNGYTF
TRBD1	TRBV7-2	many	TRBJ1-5	TGTGCCAGCAGCTTTAGGGGACAGTACAATCAGCCCCAGCATTTT	CASSFRGQYNQPQHF
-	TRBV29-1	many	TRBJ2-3	TGCAGCGTTGGCTGGGGGAGCGCCAGCACAGATACGCAGTATTTT	CSVGWGSASTDTQYF
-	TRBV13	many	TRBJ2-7	TGTGCCAGCAGCCCGGACCGCACCTACGAGCAGTACTTC	CASSPDRTYEQYF
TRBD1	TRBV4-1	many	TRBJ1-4	TGCGCCAGCAGCGGAACGCCGGGACAGCGTAATGAAAAACTGTTTTTT	CASSGTPGQRNEKLFF
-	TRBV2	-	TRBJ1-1	TGTGCCAGCAGAACTAACGAGAACACTGAAGCTTTCTTT	CASRTNENTEAFF
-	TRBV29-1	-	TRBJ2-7	TGCAGCGTTCTAATTAGCTCCTACGAGCAGTACTTC	CSVLISSYEQYF
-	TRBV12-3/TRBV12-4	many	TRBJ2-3	TGTGCCACAAACCGGGGGAGCACAGATACGCAGTATTTT	CATNRGSTDTQYF
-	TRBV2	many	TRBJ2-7	TGTGCCAGCAGGGGCTACGGCTACGAGCAGTACTTC	CASRGYGYEQYF
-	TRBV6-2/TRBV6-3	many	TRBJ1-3	TGTGCCAGCAGTTACTCCCCCGGGTCTGGAAACACCATATATTTT	CASSYSPGSGNTIYF
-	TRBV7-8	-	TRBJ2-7	TGTGCCAGCAGCTTAGGTGTCGGGAGATTGTACGAGCAGTACTTC	CASSLGVGRLYEQYF
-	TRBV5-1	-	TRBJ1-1	TGCGCCAGCAGCTTCCGGGGGGAGAACACTGAAGCTTTCTTT	CASSFRGENTEAFF
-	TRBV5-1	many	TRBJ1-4	TGCGCCAGCAGCTTGGACGGACTTAATGAAAAACTGTTTTTT	CASSLDGLNEKLFF
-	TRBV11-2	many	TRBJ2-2	TGTGCCAGCAGTTTGGTCGGGGAGCTGTTTTTT	CASSLVGELFF
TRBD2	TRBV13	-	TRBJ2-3	TGTGCCAGCAGCACCGGGACTAGCGGGGGCGCGGGGACAGATACGCAGTATTTT	CASSTGTSGGAGTDTQYF
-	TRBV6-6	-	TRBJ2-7	TGTGCCAGCAGTTACTCAACAGAGGGTGGCGAGCAGTACTTC	CASSYSTEGGEQYF
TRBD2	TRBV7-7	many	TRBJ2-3	TGTGCTAGCAGCCTCCATGCGGGGGCAGATACGCAGTATTTT	CASSLHAGADTQYF
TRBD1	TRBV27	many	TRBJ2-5	TGTGCCAGCAGAACCCGAGGGACAGGGGGTACGAGGCAAGAGACCCAGTACTTC	CASRTRGTGGTRQETQYF
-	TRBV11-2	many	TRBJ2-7	TGTGCCAGCAGCTTAGTGACGGGTCAGGACGAGCAGTACTTC	CASSLVTGQDEQYF
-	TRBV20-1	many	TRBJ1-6	TGCAGTGCAGGTGGGGGACAAGGACAGTCTGGGACACCCCTCCACTTT	CSAGGGQGQSGTPLHF
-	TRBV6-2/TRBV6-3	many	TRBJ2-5	TGTGCCAGCAGTGAATGGGACACCCGTGGGGAGACCCAGTACTTC	CASSEWDTRGETQYF
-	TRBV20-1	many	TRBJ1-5	TGCAGTGCCTACCCGGGGGAAAATAGCAATCAGCCCCAGCATTTT	CSAYPGENSNQPQHF
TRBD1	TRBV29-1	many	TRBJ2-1	TGCAGCGCCTGGGACAGGGCCGGTTTTAGTGAGCAGTTCTTC	CSAWDRAGFSEQFF
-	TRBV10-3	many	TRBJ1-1	TGTGCCATCACCGGACAGCCGAACACTGAAGCTTTCTTT	CAITGQPNTEAFF
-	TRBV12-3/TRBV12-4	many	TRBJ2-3	TGTGCCAGCAGTTTGCTGGGGCCGGGAGATACGCAGTATTTT	CASSLLGPGDTQYF
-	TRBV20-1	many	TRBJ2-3	TGCAGTGCTACCCTTGACTTAGCTGGAGACGATACGCAGTATTTT	CSATLDLAGDDTQYF
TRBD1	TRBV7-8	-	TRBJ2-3	TGTGCCAGCAGCGCGACAGGGGCCCACGGAGGGGCGCAGTATTTT	CASSATGAHGGAQYF
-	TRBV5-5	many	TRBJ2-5	TGTGCCAGCAGCTTGGCCGAGACAGAGACCCAGTACTTC	CASSLAETETQYF
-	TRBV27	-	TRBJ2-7	TGTGCCAGGGGCTCAGTTACGGTGCAGTACTTC	CARGSVTVQYF
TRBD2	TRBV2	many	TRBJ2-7	TGTGCCAGCAGTACCCAAGGACTAGCGGGGGGTATCGAGCAGTACTTC	CASSTQGLAGGIEQYF
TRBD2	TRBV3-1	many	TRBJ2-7	TGTGCCAGCAGCCGGCCGGGAGGACCCTACGAGCAGTACTTC	CASSRPGGPYEQYF
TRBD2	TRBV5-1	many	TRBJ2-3	TGCGCCAGCAGCGGACTAGTCGGTCGCACAGATACGCAGTATTTT	CASSGLVGRTDTQYF
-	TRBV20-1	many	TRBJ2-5	TGCAGTGCTAGTAGGTCGGGACTCCAACAAGAGACCCAGTACTTC	CSASRSGLQQETQYF